This TCR beta chain came from a study of T-cell reconstitution after alpha-beta-depleted transplantation in children. Trimming at V came to 4 bases and at J to 7 bases, leaving 8 bases not matched to a gene. The CDR3 runs to 16 residues. Looked up from germline, CDR1 is ENHRY and CDR2 is SYGVKD. For TCRbeta, the library was prepared with unique molecular identifiers. MiXCR, run by TCRdb on the PCR reads, gives a single entry per CDR3 protein. There are about 600,000 distinct CDR3 sequences in the sample; roughly a tenth occur only once, and about 4.2% lies in the top ten. The chain carries TRBV10-3 and TRBJ2-1; the match to TRBD2 covers 12 bases. Sequencing used PBMCs from the stem cell graft donor, obtained from the stem cell graft. The clonotype comes from a human donor who donated a stem cell graft to a child with acute myeloid leukemia. This CDR3 reads CAISVLLAGGPNEQFF. CDR3 coding DNA: TGTGCCATCAGTGTCCTCCTAGCGGGAGGGCCGAATGAGCAGTTCTTC.